These T cell receptor beta chains were read from a single sample in a study of T cell responses to AZD1222 COVID-19 vaccine. Profiled with immunoSEQ multiplex PCR; TCRdb holds only in-frame clones, not every one. Among 94,000 or so clones listed, about 88% were seen once. Sample: peripheral blood, taken on day 0 of AZD1222 vaccination. The receptor source for this set is an adult in good health. Each CDR3 is given with its conserved first and last residue. The order of the fields is clone size, J gene, D gene, V gene, CDR3 DNA, CDR3 protein. A D gene is named only where the DNA matches it firmly. The size field is filled for only some rows; it gives once, few, many or a size class.

- | TRBJ2-1 | - | TRBV20-1 | TGCAGTGCTAGTCCAGGGGCCTCCTACAATGAGCAGTTCTTC | CSASPGASYNEQFF
- | TRBJ1-2 | - | TRBV18 | TGTGCCAGCTCACCACCCCGGGGGGCCGGGGGCTACACCTTC | CASSPPRGAGGYTF
- | TRBJ1-1 | - | TRBV5-1 | TGCGCCAGCAGCCGAGGTTATGGCACTGAAGCTTTCTTT | CASSRGYGTEAFF
- | TRBJ1-2 | - | TRBV3-1/TRBV3-2 | TGTGCCAGCAGCCAAGATCATAATACCTACAGAACTAACTATGGCTACACCTTC | CASSQDHNTYRTNYGYTF
- | TRBJ1-5 | - | TRBV24-1 | TGTGCCACCAGTGATTTGCCCGGACAGAGCAATCAGCCCCAGCATTTT | CATSDLPGQSNQPQHF
- | TRBJ1-1 | - | TRBV15 | TGTGCCACGGGGGACCAACGAGGGCACACTGAAGCTTTCTTT | CATGDQRGHTEAFF
- | TRBJ2-1 | TRBD2 | TRBV7-2 | TGTGCCAGCAGCAAAGGGACTAGCGGCTACAATGAGCAGTTCTTC | CASSKGTSGYNEQFF
- | TRBJ1-1 | TRBD1 | TRBV30 | TGTGCCTGGAGTCCCCGGGACAGGGGTTCGACTGAAGCTTTCTTT | CAWSPRDRGSTEAFF
- | TRBJ1-2 | - | TRBV28 | TGTGCCAGCAGCTTAGGTATAGATGGCTACACCTTC | CASSLGIDGYTF
- | TRBJ2-5 | TRBD2 | TRBV11-3 | TGTGCCAGCAGCTTCGGGACTAGCGGGGTCGAGACCCAGTACTTC | CASSFGTSGVETQYF
- | TRBJ2-1 | - | TRBV4-1 | TGCGCCAGCAGCCAAGGGCTAATGACCTATCGGTCATACGATGAGCAGTTCTTC | CASSQGLMTYRSYDEQFF
- | TRBJ1-6 | - | TRBV7-8 | TGTGCCAGCAGCCTCATTAATTCACCCCTCCACTTT | CASSLINSPLHF
- | TRBJ1-1 | TRBD1 | TRBV5-1 | TGCGCCAGCAGTCAACCGGGACAGACAAACACTGAAGCTTTCTTT | CASSQPGQTNTEAFF
once | TRBJ1-1 | - | TRBV12-3/TRBV12-4 | TGTGCCAGCAGTTTTAGCCAGGGTGAAGCGGGCTTT | CASSFSQGEAGF
once | TRBJ1-2 | - | TRBV2 | TGTGCCAGCAGTGAAGGCAATAACTATGGCTACACCTTC | CASSEGNNYGYTF
- | TRBJ1-1 | TRBD1 | TRBV3-1/TRBV3-2 | TGTGCCAGCAGCACACAGGGGGCGCAGACTGAAGCTTTCTTT | CASSTQGAQTEAFF
- | TRBJ1-4 | - | TRBV19 | TGTGCCAGTAATCAGCTCGGGGGGCAGAATGAAAAACTGTTTTTT | CASNQLGGQNEKLFF